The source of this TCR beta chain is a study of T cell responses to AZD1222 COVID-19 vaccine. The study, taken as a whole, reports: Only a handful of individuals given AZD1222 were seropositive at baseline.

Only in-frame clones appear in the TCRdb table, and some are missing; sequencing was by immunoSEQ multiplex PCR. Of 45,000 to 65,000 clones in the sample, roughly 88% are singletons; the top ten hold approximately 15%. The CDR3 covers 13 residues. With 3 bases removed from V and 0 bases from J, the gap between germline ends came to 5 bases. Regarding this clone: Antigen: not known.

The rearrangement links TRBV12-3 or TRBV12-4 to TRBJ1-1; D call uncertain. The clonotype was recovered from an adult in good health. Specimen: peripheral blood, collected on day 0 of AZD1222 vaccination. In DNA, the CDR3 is TGTGCCAGCAGTTTCTCACTGAACACTGAAGCTTTCTTT. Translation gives CASSFSLNTEAFF.